Following are 16 T cell receptor beta chains from one sample sequenced in a study of cytomegalovirus exposure and HLA in healthy donors. Some clones are missing from TCRdb's copy, which holds only in-frame ones; the method was immunoSEQ multiplex PCR. The repertoire consists of 200,000 or so clones, with roughly 84% occurring once and the leading ten covering 6% to 9%. The sample consisted of PBMCs. These receptor sequences come from a man aged 18 to 30 in good health and CMV-seropositive.

The chain recombines TRBV23-1 with TRBJ1-5, with 7 nucleotides matching TRBD1. TRBV23-1 qualifies as an ORF whose function is uncertain. CDR3 size: 15 residues. V shed 0 bases and J 11 bases; nucleotides not matched to a gene: 10. This chain's CDR3 is CASSQSPIRGSSQHF. As DNA, the CDR3 is TGCGCCAGCAGTCAATCGCCCATCAGGGGGTCGTCCCAGCATTTT.

The chain recombines TRBV11-3 with TRBJ2-5; 10 nucleotides agree with TRBD2. In germline, CDR1 is SGHNT, CDR2 YENEEA. The CDR3 loop spans 16 amino acids. J lost 4 bases, V lost 2 bases, and 7 bases had no gene match. CDR3 bases: TGTGCCAGCAGCTTACCCCAGCGGGAGGGCCGAGAGACCCAGTACTTC. Residues: CASSLPQREGRETQYF.

The genes are TRBV5-8 and TRBJ1-4, with D possibly TRBD1 on 5 matching bases. The CDR3 sequence is 16 residues long. Germline CDR1 is SGHTS and CDR2 is YDEGEE. Trimming cost V 3 bases and J 8 bases, with 20 bases left between them. The CDR3 spells CASSYTRGRGEEKLFF. CDR3 DNA sequence: TGTGCCAGCAGCTACACCCGGGGCCGGGGGGAGGAAAAACTGTTTTTT. Using reference TRBV5-8 and TRBJ1-4 for the parts outside the CDR3, the full variable domain is EAGVTQSPTHLIKTRGQQATLRCSPISGHTSVYWYQQALGLGLQFLLWYDEGEERNRGNFPPRFSGRQFPNYSSELNVNALELEDSALYLCASSYTRGRGEEKLFFGSGTQLSVL.

The CDR3 protein is CASSIGDRGGETQYF. The DNA of the CDR3 is TGTGCCAGTAGTATTGGGGACAGGGGCGGGGAGACCCAGTACTTC. The chain combines TRBV19 with TRBJ2-5; 10 nucleotides line up with TRBD1. This CDR3 spans 15 amino acids. Germline V gives CDR1 LNHDA, CDR2 SQIVND (reference sequence). V dropped 3 bases and J dropped 5; count of bases not matched to a gene: 6.

The rearrangement uses TRBV2 and TRBJ2-1; TRBD2 matches 7 bases. Unmatched junction bases numbered 13, after V lost 3 bases and J lost 5 bases. The CDR3 is 17 residues long. Germline CDR1 is SNHLY and CDR2 is FYNNEI. Here the CDR3 DNA reads TGTGCCAGCAGTGATCGGCAAGGGAGGGTCAGGAACAATGAGCAGTTCTTC. Translating gives CASSDRQGRVRNNEQFF.

This clone appeared once. The V gene is TRBV2, the J gene TRBJ2-7; 8 bases fit TRBD2. J was trimmed by 6 bases and V by 8 bases; bases with no gene match: 12. This CDR3 spans 14 amino acids. Per the germline V gene, CDR1 is SNHLY and CDR2 is FYNNEI. The CDR3 sequence: CASAGTGGPTEQYF. The CDR3 DNA reads as TGTGCCAGCGCCGGGACGGGAGGGCCAACCGAGCAGTACTTC.

The J gene is TRBJ2-1, the V gene TRBV6-5; D perhaps matches TRBD1 (6 bases). Germline V gene sequence: CDR1 MNHEY, CDR2 SVGAGI. V shed 5 bases and J shed 8 bases, with 16 bases lying between them. The CDR3 contains 14 residues. Here the CDR3 reads CASSQRPGEDEQFF. The CDR3 DNA reads TGTGCCAGCAGTCAGCGACCAGGGGAAGATGAGCAGTTCTTC.

The chain combines TRBV2 with TRBJ2-1; 8 bases agree with TRBD2. The V and J ends lost 0 bases and 8 bases, in that order; junction bases with no gene match: 6. The length of the CDR3 is 15 residues. The germline gives CDR1 SNHLY, CDR2 FYNNEI. CDR3 sequence (DNA): TGTGCCAGCAGTGAAGCCTCCGGGGGGGTCGATGAGCAGTTCTTC. Translating it yields CASSEASGGVDEQFF.

This chain connects TRBV4-2 to TRBJ2-5, with TRBD2 as a possible D gene (6 bases). V lost 1 base, J lost 2 bases, and 11 bases lay in between. The CDR3 runs 15 residues. Germline assignment: CDR1 LGHNA and CDR2 YNFKEQ. In nucleotides, the CDR3 is TGTGCCAGCAGCCAAGGAACAGCGGGTCAAGAGACCCAGTACTTC. Protein: CASSQGTAGQETQYF.

The chain employs TRBV14 and TRBJ2-7; D ambiguous. Germline V gene sequence: CDR1 SGHDN, CDR2 FVKESK. V gave up 0 bases and J gave up 5 bases, with 14 bases separating them. This CDR3 comprises 15 residues. CDR3 in DNA: TGTGCCAGCAGCCAAGAGGATTGGGCACCACACGAGCAGTACTTC. Its protein is CASSQEDWAPHEQYF.

The chain uses TRBV15 and TRBJ1-2, with D unresolved. Germline-derived CDR1 and CDR2 are LNHNV and YYDKDF (reference sequence). The CDR3 covers 14 residues. With 0 bases removed from V and 6 bases from J, the gap between germline ends came to 11 bases. CDR3 in amino acids: CATSREGRPDGYTF. DNA for the CDR3: TGTGCCACCAGCAGAGAAGGGAGGCCGGATGGCTACACCTTC.

This rearrangement joins TRBV5-1 to TRBJ1-5; a weak D match, TRBD1 (6 bases). The CDR3 contains 15 residues. The germline V gene encodes CDR1 SGHRS and CDR2 YFSETQ. V lost 4 bases to trimming and J lost 0 bases, with 11 bases between them. The CDR3 spells CASSPTGLSNQPQHF. The CDR3 DNA follows: TGCGCCAGCAGCCCGACAGGACTTAGCAATCAGCCCCAGCATTTT.

The chain is built from TRBV20-1 and TRBJ1-2; 7 bases are shared with TRBD1. The germline V gene has CDR1 DFQATT and CDR2 SNEGSKA (reference sequence). V lost 6 bases, J lost 8 bases, and 3 bases stayed unmatched. The CDR3 has 10 amino acids. The CDR3 here is CSARTGGYTF. The CDR3 nucleotides are TGCAGTGCGCGGACAGGCGGCTACACCTTC.

The chain uses TRBV5-6 and TRBJ2-7, with 11 bases matching TRBD1. This CDR3 is built from 15 residues. Germline trimming cut 3 bases from V and 2 bases from J; bases unmatched to any gene: 4. Germline lookup yields CDR1 SGHDT and CDR2 YYEEEE. CDR3 sequence: CASSSPGQGAYEQYF. In nucleotides, the CDR3 is TGTGCCAGCAGCTCCCCGGGACAGGGGGCCTACGAGCAGTACTTC.

V gene TRBV4-2 combines with J gene TRBJ2-7; 9 nucleotides line up with TRBD2. V gave up 4 bases and J gave up 3 bases; unmatched junction bases: 10. The CDR3 is 16 residues long. Germline lookup yields CDR1 LGHNA and CDR2 YNFKEQ. CDR3 protein: CASSPAAGTSYYEQYF. The CDR3 DNA is TGTGCCAGCAGCCCCGCGGCCGGGACTAGCTACTACGAGCAGTACTTC.

The rearrangement uses TRBV4-2 and TRBJ2-7, with D perhaps matching TRBD2 (5 bases). Germline values: CDR1 LGHNA, CDR2 YNFKEQ. V lost 0 bases and J lost 3, with 12 bases in between. This CDR3 is built from 15 residues. The CDR3 loop is CASSQDEAGGYEQYF. CDR3 nucleotide sequence: TGTGCCAGCAGCCAAGATGAGGCGGGCGGCTACGAGCAGTACTTC.